The 32 T cell receptor beta chains reported below all come from one sample, sequenced in a study of cytomegalovirus exposure and HLA in healthy donors. PCR employed 60 Vbeta and 13 Jbeta primers. Profiled with immunoSEQ multiplex PCR; TCRdb holds only in-frame clones, not every one. The table records just over 150,000 clones, approximately 70% of them present only once. The material sequenced was PBMCs. The receptors were gathered from a man aged 40-49 years in good health and CMV-seropositive.

This chain connects TRBV7-9 to TRBJ1-6; D is uncertain. Germline CDR1 reads SEHNR; CDR2 reads FQNEAQ (reference sequence). The CDR3 spans 15 residues. Trimming cost V 1 base and J 10 bases, with 14 bases left between them. CDR3 amino acids: CASSLVRPQLSPLHF. CDR3 DNA: TGTGCCAGCAGCTTAGTCAGGCCCCAGTTATCACCCCTCCACTTT.

The CDR3 here is CASSQLPLETQYF. CDR3 in DNA: TGTGCCAGCAGCCAACTACCACTGGAGACCCAGTACTTC. This chain connects TRBV7-6 to TRBJ2-5; no clear D gene. Germline-derived CDR1 and CDR2 are SGHVS and FNYEAQ. The CDR3 has 13 residues. V lost 5 bases to trimming and J lost 5 bases, with 12 bases between them.

This chain uses TRBV6-5 with TRBJ1-1; TRBD1 aligns across 11 bases. The CDR3 length is 14 residues. Germline-derived CDR1 and CDR2 are MNHEY and SVGAGI. The junction had 7 bases not matched to a gene; V was cut back by 6 bases and J by 7 bases. The chain's CDR3 is CASRPGQGAVEAFF. In DNA form, the CDR3 reads TGTGCCAGCAGGCCCGGACAGGGGGCTGTTGAAGCTTTCTTT.

In this sample, this clone turned up a few times. The CDR3 DNA is TGTGCCAGCAGCCCAGACGGTCGACTAAACTATGGCTACACCTTC. Its translation is CASSPDGRLNYGYTF. This chain joins TRBV27 and TRBJ1-2; D remains ambiguous. V lost 6 bases and J lost 2, with 16 bases in between. The CDR3 extends over 15 amino acids. Looked up from germline, CDR1 is MNHEY and CDR2 is SMNVEV (reference sequence).

V usage is TRBV6-1 and J usage is TRBJ1-4, with 11 bases lining up with TRBD1. Per the germline V gene, CDR1 is MNHNS and CDR2 is SASEGT. Trimming took 11 bases from V and 7 from J; bases not matched to a gene: 9. The CDR3 has 14 residues. CDR3 loop: CAGGGQGVGEKLFF. The CDR3 DNA reads TGTGCCGGGGGGGGACAGGGGGTAGGTGAAAAACTGTTTTTT.

V and J are TRBV5-1 and TRBJ2-2; 7 nucleotides align to TRBD1. The germline V gene encodes CDR1 SGHRS and CDR2 YFSETQ. The CDR3 is 17 residues long. Trimming took 0 bases from V and 6 from J; bases not matched to a gene: 11. The CDR3 DNA sequence: TGCGCCAGCAGCTTGGCCTGGGGGACAAGGGGGCCCGGGGAGCTGTTTTTT. Protein sequence: CASSLAWGTRGPGELFF. The full variable domain, in which reference TRBV5-1 and TRBJ2-2 provide the parts outside the CDR3, is KAGVTQTPRYLIKTRGQQVTLSCSPISGHRSVSWYQQTPGQGLQFLFEYFSETQRNKGNFPGRFSGRQFSNSRSEMNVSTLELGDSALYLCASSLAWGTRGPGELFFGEGSRLTVL.

The chain employs TRBV5-8 and TRBJ1-1; 12 positions agree with TRBD1. This CDR3 has 14 residues. The germline gives CDR1 SGHTS, CDR2 YDEGEE. J gave up 4 bases and V 5 bases, and 3 bases lay outside the gene matches. The CDR3 sequence is CASRPGQGATEAFF. In nucleotides, the CDR3 is TGTGCCAGCAGACCGGGACAGGGGGCCACTGAAGCTTTCTTT.

The chain combines TRBV9 with TRBJ2-2; possible D gene TRBD2, 5 bases. CDR3 length: 18 residues. The germline V and J ends were trimmed by 0 bases and 5 bases, with 20 bases remaining between them. Germline V gene sequence: CDR1 SGDLS, CDR2 YYNGEE. CDR3 in amino acids: CASSVATGTRVETGELFF. As DNA, the CDR3 is TGTGCCAGCAGCGTAGCTACGGGAACCCGGGTCGAGACCGGGGAGCTGTTTTTT.

This sequence joins TRBV6-1 and TRBJ2-1; 8 bases fit TRBD2. CDR1 is MNHNS and CDR2 is SASEGT in the germline V gene. This CDR3 comprises 18 residues. The V gene end was trimmed by 4 bases and the J gene end by 4 bases; junction bases not matched to a gene: 15. The CDR3 spells CASSAPGGSGGRYNEQFF. DNA of the CDR3: TGTGCCAGCAGTGCTCCCGGGGGGAGCGGGGGCCGGTACAATGAGCAGTTCTTC.

This clone was counted between two and nine times. The J gene is TRBJ2-5, the V gene TRBV7-2; no reliable D call. This CDR3 region has 12 residues. From germline, CDR1 is SGHTA and CDR2 FQGNSA. V lost 5 bases and J lost 1, with 5 bases in between. The DNA for the CDR3 is TGTGCCAGCAGCCAATTCCAAGAGACCCAGTACTTC. It specifies CASSQFQETQYF.

The chain carries TRBV29-1 and TRBJ2-1; D is unresolved. This CDR3 is built from 11 residues. Germline lookup yields CDR1 SQVTM and CDR2 ANQGSEA. Trimming cost V 8 bases and J 4 bases, with 9 bases left between them. CDR3 residues: CSLTHYNEQFF. In DNA form, the CDR3 reads TGCAGCCTGACACATTACAATGAGCAGTTCTTC.

The V gene is TRBV5-1, the J gene TRBJ1-6, with D uncertain. Trimming cost V 4 bases and J 0 bases, with 11 bases left between them. In germline, CDR1 is SGHRS, CDR2 YFSETQ. The CDR3 sequence is 16 residues long. The CDR3 nucleotides are TGCGCCAGCAGCCTCAGGTCGAGCTCCTATAATTCACCCCTCCACTTT. This translates into CASSLRSSSYNSPLHF.

The rearrangement links TRBV27 to TRBJ2-3, with 11 bases matching TRBD2. The germline gives CDR1 MNHEY, CDR2 SMNVEV (reference sequence). The CDR3 loop spans 16 amino acids. The J segment lost 0 bases and the V segment lost 5 bases, leaving 4 bases of the junction unmatched. The CDR3 nucleotides read TGTGCCAGCAGTGTCCTAGCGGGGGGTAGCACAGATACGCAGTATTTT. It codes for CASSVLAGGSTDTQYF.

This clone was detected only once. This rearrangement joins TRBV11-2 to TRBJ2-1; no firm D call. V was cut by 8 bases and J by 0 bases, with 11 bases left in between. CDR1 and CDR2 (germline): SGHAT, FQNNGV. The CDR3 sequence is 14 residues long. CDR3 sequence: CASLRVSSYNEQFF. CDR3 bases: TGTGCCAGCCTTCGAGTAAGCTCCTACAATGAGCAGTTCTTC.

The gene calls are TRBV11-3 and TRBJ2-1; maybe TRBD1 (5 bases). Germline CDR1 is SGHNT and CDR2 is YENEEA. Trimming pared 1 base from V and 5 bases from J, leaving 9 bases between. The length of the CDR3 is 14 residues. In DNA, the CDR3 is TGTGCCAGCAGCTTAGGGGCAGGGCACAATGAGCAGTTCTTC. It specifies CASSLGAGHNEQFF.

The CDR3 region is CASSRDRLYEQYF. The CDR3, as DNA: TGTGCCAGCAGCCGGGACAGACTCTACGAGCAGTACTTC. The J gene is TRBJ2-5, the V gene TRBV7-9; TRBD1 agrees at 7 bases. The J call may not be correct, given that the DNA end is closer to TRBJ2-7. This CDR3 spans 13 amino acids. Germline V CDR1 and CDR2: SEHNR, FQNEAQ (reference sequence).

CDR3 amino acids: CASSAGLLNTEAFF. The CDR3 nucleotides read TGCGCCAGCAGCGCCGGACTGTTGAACACTGAAGCTTTCTTT. The rearrangement uses TRBV5-1 and TRBJ1-1; D call uncertain. The CDR3 totals 14 residues. Germline CDR1 SGHRS, CDR2 YFSETQ. The V and J ends lost 4 bases and 0 bases respectively, with 10 bases between them. Filled out from reference TRBV5-1 and TRBJ1-1, the complete variable domain reads KAGVTQTPRYLIKTRGQQVTLSCSPISGHRSVSWYQQTPGQGLQFLFEYFSETQRNKGNFPGRFSGRQFSNSRSEMNVSTLELGDSALYLCASSAGLLNTEAFFGQGTRLTVV.

This chain connects TRBV2 to TRBJ1-3; D gene unclear. The CDR3 covers 11 residues. Germline assignment: CDR1 SNHLY and CDR2 FYNNEI. Trimming took off 6 bases at V and 4 bases at J, with 4 bases between the two ends. CDR3 region: CASRAGNTIYF. CDR3 in DNA: TGTGCCAGCAGGGCCGGAAACACCATATATTTT.

This clone has just a few counts. The CDR3 DNA sequence: TGCGCCAGCAGCCAAGATACCGGCAGGTTGAATTCACCCCTCCACTTT. It translates to CASSQDTGRLNSPLHF. The genes are TRBV4-3 and TRBJ1-6; D remains ambiguous. The V gene's germline CDR1 is LGHNA and CDR2 YSLEER. Trimming removed 0 bases from V and 7 bases from J, with 13 bases in between. CDR3 length: 16 amino acids.

A remark on this clone: Other DNA variants within this sample encode the same CDR3. CDR3 sequence (DNA): TGCGCCAGCAGCTTGGGGGGGGGATCCTACAATGAGCAGTTCTTC. Residues: CASSLGGGSYNEQFF. The rearrangement uses TRBV5-1 and TRBJ2-1; TRBD2 aligns across 7 bases. The junction had 1 base not matched to a gene; V was cut back by 0 bases and J by 1 base. Germline values: CDR1 SGHRS, CDR2 YFSETQ. The CDR3 runs 15 residues.

This chain connects TRBV4-2 to TRBJ1-2; D ambiguous. Germline CDR1 reads LGHNA; CDR2 reads YNFKEQ. The CDR3 totals 13 residues. V gave up 3 bases and J gave up 5 bases, with 10 bases separating them. The CDR3 region is CASSQVGEYGYTF. The CDR3 DNA follows: TGTGCCAGCAGCCAGGTCGGGGAGTATGGCTACACCTTC.

This clone was seen a single time. CDR3 coding DNA: TGCGCCAGCAGCCAACTTGGGCGCACAGGGAGGGATGAGCAGTTCTTC. It yields the protein CASSQLGRTGRDEQFF. This sequence joins TRBV4-3 and TRBJ2-1; TRBD2 might be the D (7 bases). CDR3 length equals 16 residues. Germline assignment: CDR1 LGHNA and CDR2 YSLEER. Deletions cut 2 bases from V and 8 bases from J, with 19 bases between.

The V call is TRBV7-2, the J call TRBJ1-3, with D tentatively TRBD1 (5 bases). Germline V lookup: CDR1 SGHTA, CDR2 FQGNSA. Deletions cut 1 base from V and 4 bases from J, with 14 bases between. CDR3 length equals 16 residues. This chain's CDR3 is CASSLVGVGGGNTIYF. For the CDR3, the DNA is TGTGCCAGCAGCTTAGTAGGAGTGGGGGGAGGAAACACCATATATTTT.

This chain joins TRBV7-2 and TRBJ2-7; 9 nucleotides match TRBD2. The CDR3 extends over 14 amino acids. In germline, CDR1 is SGHTA, CDR2 FQGNSA. J gave up 1 base and V 5 bases, and 3 bases lay outside the gene matches. The CDR3: CASSRSGGSYEQYF. The DNA of the CDR3 is TGTGCCAGCAGCCGCAGCGGGGGGTCCTACGAGCAGTACTTC.

The chain carries TRBV7-9 and TRBJ1-1; D not resolved. V was shortened by 5 bases and J by 7 bases, with 14 bases between the two germline ends. Germline V gene sequence: CDR1 SEHNR, CDR2 FQNEAQ (reference sequence). The length of the CDR3 is 13 residues. The CDR3 DNA follows: TGTGCCAGCAGCATCCCCCTCGGTCGTGAAGCTTTCTTT. As protein: CASSIPLGREAFF.

The rearrangement links TRBV30 to TRBJ2-1; 7 bases line up with TRBD2. The germline gives CDR1 GTSNPN, CDR2 SVGIG (reference sequence). J was trimmed by 9 bases and V by 4 bases; bases with no gene match: 18. The CDR3 runs 16 residues. CDR3 DNA: TGTGCCTGGACCCCTCCCGGACTAGGGCTTTTGGGTGAGCAGTTCTTC. Translation: CAWTPPGLGLLGEQFF.

The chain is built from TRBV6-5 and TRBJ1-1, with D tentatively TRBD1 (6 bases). The CDR3 runs 14 residues. Germline V lookup: CDR1 MNHEY, CDR2 SVGAGI. V lost 6 bases, J lost 7 bases, and 18 bases lay in between. Written as DNA, the CDR3 is TGTGCCAGCAGACCTCATACAGGGTTTATTGAAGCTTTCTTT. It codes for CASRPHTGFIEAFF.

This chain uses TRBV7-2 with TRBJ2-7, with D possibly TRBD1 on 6 matching bases. CDR3 length equals 13 residues. In germline, CDR1 is SGHTA, CDR2 FQGNSA. V lost 3 bases to trimming and J lost 3 bases, with 9 bases between them. CDR3: CASSLIGGYEQYF. In nucleotides, the CDR3 is TGTGCCAGCAGCTTGATAGGGGGCTACGAGCAGTACTTC.

This rearrangement joins TRBV7-9 to TRBJ1-4; D might be TRBD1 (6 bases). Deletions cut 11 bases from V and 5 bases from J, with 15 bases between. Looked up from germline, CDR1 is SEHNR and CDR2 is FQNEAQ (reference sequence). CDR3 size: 13 residues. CDR3 region: CAGSGTHNEKLFF. The DNA for the CDR3 is TGTGCCGGTTCCGGGACACACAATGAAAAACTGTTTTTT. Together with reference TRBV7-9 and TRBJ1-4, the CDR3 gives the full variable domain: DTGVSQNPRHKITKRGQNVTFRCDPISEHNRLYWYRQTLGQGPEFLTYFQNEAQLEKSRLLSDRFSAERPKGSFSTLEIQRTEQGDSAMYLCAGSGTHNEKLFFGSGTQLSVL.

The chain is built from TRBV19 and TRBJ2-3; TRBD2 agrees at 11 bases. Germline CDR1 LNHDA, CDR2 SQIVND (reference sequence). The CDR3 is 18 residues long. The ends lost 3 bases at V and 4 bases at J; junction bases unmatched: 12. CDR3 sequence (DNA): TGTGCCAGTAGTATCCCCTCCAAACTAGCGGGGGTGGCAGATACGCAGTATTTT. Encoded protein: CASSIPSKLAGVADTQYF.

Regarding this clone: An end of the junction differs from the germline gene, which may be a read error. The CDR3 region has the DNA TGTTCCAGCAGCTTAGCGTCGCAGGGTCGTGGTGGCTACACCTTC. This encodes CSSSLASQGRGGYTF. V usage is TRBV7-9 and J usage is TRBJ1-2; weak D call: TRBD1 (5 bases). The germline CDR1 and CDR2 sequences are SEHNR and FQNEAQ (reference sequence). The CDR3 extends over 15 amino acids.

The chain carries TRBV7-2 and TRBJ2-3; no reliable D call. CDR1 and CDR2 (germline): SGHTA, FQGNSA. This CDR3 region has 13 residues. V lost 2 bases, J lost 5 bases, and 8 bases lay in between. CDR3 sequence: CASSLPVVDTQYF. The CDR3 coding sequence is TGTGCCAGCAGCTTACCAGTGGTAGATACGCAGTATTTT. Together with reference TRBV7-2 and TRBJ2-3, the CDR3 gives the full variable domain: GAGVSQSPSNKVTEKGKDVELRCDPISGHTALYWYRQSLGQGLEFLIYFQGNSAPDKSGLPSDRFSAERTGGSVSTLTIQRTQQEDSAVYLCASSLPVVDTQYFGPGTRLTVL.